A selection of T cell receptor beta chains follows, all from one sample in a study of cytomegalovirus exposure and HLA in healthy donors. Data came from immunoSEQ multiplex PCR; TCRdb stores just in-frame clones and leaves some out. The profile covers some 150,000 clones, with 65% to 90% appearing a single time and about 1.2% taken by the ten largest. The sequencing input was PBMCs. Source of these receptors: a female donor in good health and CMV-seronegative. CDR3s include the opening cysteine and the closing phenylalanine or tryptophan. D genes are given only for firm matches. Where a row states a size, it is once, few, many or the class of an expanded clone; other rows omit it.

j_gene: TRBJ2-3; v_gene: TRBV5-8; d_gene: TRBD1; abundance: once; CDR3nt: TGTGCCAGCAGGCTGGGACAGCGCACAGATACGCAGTATTTT; CDR3aa: CASRLGQRTDTQYF
j_gene: TRBJ2-5; v_gene: TRBV5-1; d_gene: .; abundance: few; CDR3nt: TGCGCCAGCAGCTTGGATTCGGGGGAGACCCAGTACTTC; CDR3aa: CASSLDSGETQYF
j_gene: TRBJ2-5; v_gene: TRBV5-1; d_gene: .; abundance: .; CDR3nt: TGCGCCAGCAGCAAAGTGGGGAGCCAAGAGACCCAGTACTTC; CDR3aa: CASSKVGSQETQYF
j_gene: TRBJ2-7; v_gene: TRBV5-6; d_gene: .; abundance: .; CDR3nt: TGTGCCAGCCAGGGACAATCCTACGAGCAGTACTTC; CDR3aa: CASQGQSYEQYF
j_gene: TRBJ2-7; v_gene: TRBV5-1; d_gene: .; abundance: .; CDR3nt: TGCGCCAGCTCGGAAGGAGGCAGCTCCTACGAGCAGTACTTC; CDR3aa: CASSEGGSSYEQYF
j_gene: TRBJ2-2; v_gene: TRBV6-1; d_gene: .; abundance: .; CDR3nt: TGTGCCAGCAGTGAAGCGTCGGGGGCCGGGGAGCTGTTTTTT; CDR3aa: CASSEASGAGELFF
j_gene: TRBJ2-1; v_gene: TRBV19; d_gene: TRBD2; abundance: .; CDR3nt: TGTGCCAGTAGTACGCTAGCGGGAGATGGGAATGAGCAGTTCTTC; CDR3aa: CASSTLAGDGNEQFF
j_gene: TRBJ2-7; v_gene: TRBV7-9; d_gene: TRBD1; abundance: .; CDR3nt: TGTGCCAGCAGCTCCGACAGGGGGTCCCACGAGCAGTACTTC; CDR3aa: CASSSDRGSHEQYF
j_gene: TRBJ2-2; v_gene: TRBV5-4; d_gene: TRBD1; abundance: .; CDR3nt: TGTGCCAGCAGCTATGCCGGGACAGGGAACACCGGGGAGCTGTTTTTT; CDR3aa: CASSYAGTGNTGELFF
j_gene: TRBJ1-4; v_gene: TRBV6-5; d_gene: .; abundance: .; CDR3nt: TGTGCCAGCAGTTACTCCCGACAGGTTAATGAAAAACTGTTTTTT; CDR3aa: CASSYSRQVNEKLFF
j_gene: TRBJ2-2; v_gene: TRBV5-1; d_gene: TRBD1; abundance: .; CDR3nt: TGCGCCAGCAGCATGCCACGACAGGGGGATACCGGGGAGCTGTTTTTT; CDR3aa: CASSMPRQGDTGELFF
j_gene: TRBJ1-1; v_gene: TRBV19; d_gene: .; abundance: .; CDR3nt: TGTGCCACCAATCCAGGGAACACTGAAGCTTTCTTT; CDR3aa: CATNPGNTEAFF
j_gene: TRBJ1-2; v_gene: TRBV7-9; d_gene: .; abundance: few; CDR3nt: TGTTCCAGCAGCTCCCCAGACTATGGCTACACCTTC; CDR3aa: CSSSSPDYGYTF
j_gene: TRBJ2-5; v_gene: TRBV1; d_gene: .; abundance: .; CDR3nt: TGCACCAGCAGCCCCGCTGACTCCGACGGCGAGACCCAGTACTTC; CDR3aa: CTSSPADSDGETQYF
j_gene: TRBJ2-3; v_gene: TRBV6-1; d_gene: TRBD2; abundance: .; CDR3nt: TGTGCCAGCAGTGCCCTAGCGGGAGGGCCCCCAGATACGCAGTATTTT; CDR3aa: CASSALAGGPPDTQYF
j_gene: TRBJ2-5; v_gene: TRBV29-1; d_gene: TRBD1; abundance: .; CDR3nt: TGCAGCGTCCCCGGGACAGGGGAGACCCAGTACTTC; CDR3aa: CSVPGTGETQYF
j_gene: TRBJ1-1; v_gene: TRBV5-1; d_gene: TRBD1; abundance: .; CDR3nt: TGCGCCAGCAGCTTGGGGGGACAGGCTACTGAAGCTTTCTTT; CDR3aa: CASSLGGQATEAFF
j_gene: TRBJ2-7; v_gene: TRBV5-1; d_gene: TRBD1; abundance: .; CDR3nt: TGCGCCAGCAGTTATGGGGACAGGGTGAACGAGCAGTACTTC; CDR3aa: CASSYGDRVNEQYF
j_gene: TRBJ1-4; v_gene: TRBV19; d_gene: TRBD1; abundance: once; CDR3nt: TGTGCCAGTAACAGGGGGCTAAGTGAAAAACTGTTTTTT; CDR3aa: CASNRGLSEKLFF
j_gene: TRBJ2-5; v_gene: TRBV4-1; d_gene: .; abundance: .; CDR3nt: TGCGCCAGCAGCCAAGGCCCCCCCGGGAGCCAGTACTTC; CDR3aa: CASSQGPPGSQYF
j_gene: TRBJ1-2; v_gene: TRBV13; d_gene: .; abundance: .; CDR3nt: TGTGCCAGCAGCTTAGAAGGGGCCTATGGCTACACCTTC; CDR3aa: CASSLEGAYGYTF
j_gene: TRBJ1-1; v_gene: TRBV19; d_gene: TRBD1; abundance: .; CDR3nt: TGTGCCAGTAGTAGGGGACAGTCGTTCGGTAGAGCTTTCTTT; CDR3aa: CASSRGQSFGRAFF
j_gene: TRBJ2-6; v_gene: TRBV29-1; d_gene: TRBD1; abundance: .; CDR3nt: TGCAGCGTTGGGACAGGGGGTACGGGGGCCAACGTCCTGACTTTC; CDR3aa: CSVGTGGTGANVLTF
j_gene: TRBJ2-5; v_gene: TRBV28; d_gene: TRBD2; abundance: .; CDR3nt: TGTGCCAGCAGTCCGCGACCGAACCTAGCGGTGGAGACCCAGTACTTC; CDR3aa: CASSPRPNLAVETQYF
j_gene: TRBJ2-1; v_gene: TRBV6-1; d_gene: TRBD1; abundance: few; CDR3nt: TGTGCCAGCAGTGAAAGGGACAGGGCTGTCCATGAGCAGTTCTTC; CDR3aa: CASSERDRAVHEQFF
j_gene: TRBJ2-7; v_gene: TRBV4-2; d_gene: .; abundance: .; CDR3nt: TGTGCCAGCAGCCCGCCGGGGATGGTTTACGAGCAGTACTTC; CDR3aa: CASSPPGMVYEQYF
j_gene: TRBJ2-7; v_gene: TRBV25-1; d_gene: TRBD1; abundance: .; CDR3nt: TGTGCCAGCAGTGGGGGGACAGGGGGTACATTCGAGCAGTACTTC; CDR3aa: CASSGGTGGTFEQYF
j_gene: TRBJ2-7; v_gene: TRBV27; d_gene: TRBD1; abundance: .; CDR3nt: TGTGCCAGCAGTGACCTGTCCGGGACAGGGGGCTACGAGCAGTACTTC; CDR3aa: CASSDLSGTGGYEQYF
j_gene: TRBJ1-5; v_gene: TRBV10-3; d_gene: .; abundance: .; CDR3nt: TGTGCCGCCCGCCCGGGACTGCTTGACAATCAGCCCCAGCATTTT; CDR3aa: CAARPGLLDNQPQHF
j_gene: TRBJ2-2; v_gene: TRBV11-3; d_gene: TRBD2; abundance: once; CDR3nt: TGTGCCAGCAGCCCCCGAGCGGGAGGACCCGGGGAGCTGTTTTTT; CDR3aa: CASSPRAGGPGELFF
j_gene: TRBJ1-1; v_gene: TRBV11-2; d_gene: TRBD1; abundance: .; CDR3nt: TGTGCCAGCAGCCGCAGGGGGCGGAACACTGAAGCTTTCTTT; CDR3aa: CASSRRGRNTEAFF
j_gene: TRBJ1-5; v_gene: TRBV2; d_gene: .; abundance: .; CDR3nt: TGTGCCAGCAGTGTCTGGGCAGGGGTTCATCAGCCCCAGCATTTT; CDR3aa: CASSVWAGVHQPQHF
j_gene: TRBJ2-7; v_gene: TRBV27; d_gene: TRBD1; abundance: .; CDR3nt: TGTGCCAGCAGTGTACAGGGGGCCTACGAGCAGTACTTC; CDR3aa: CASSVQGAYEQYF
j_gene: TRBJ2-2; v_gene: TRBV5-4; d_gene: TRBD1; abundance: .; CDR3nt: TGTGCCAGCAGCTGGGGGACAGGTCCCACCGGGGAGCTGTTTTTT; CDR3aa: CASSWGTGPTGELFF
j_gene: TRBJ2-1; v_gene: TRBV5-1; d_gene: TRBD2; abundance: .; CDR3nt: TGCGCCAGCAGCCCCCGGGTAGCGGGAGGACAATACAATGAGCAGTTCTTC; CDR3aa: CASSPRVAGGQYNEQFF
j_gene: TRBJ2-1; v_gene: TRBV5-1; d_gene: .; abundance: .; CDR3nt: TGCGCCAGCAGCTCGTCGCCCACTGCCCACAATGAGCAGTTCTTC; CDR3aa: CASSSSPTAHNEQFF
j_gene: TRBJ2-7; v_gene: TRBV27; d_gene: .; abundance: few; CDR3nt: TGTGCCAGCAGTTTACGCAGGGTGGGCTACGAGCAGTACTTC; CDR3aa: CASSLRRVGYEQYF
j_gene: TRBJ2-1; v_gene: TRBV28; d_gene: TRBD2; abundance: once; CDR3nt: TGTGCCAGCAGTTTTGCGGGGACTAGAGGGGGGGAGCAGTTCTTC; CDR3aa: CASSFAGTRGGEQFF
j_gene: TRBJ2-1; v_gene: TRBV9; d_gene: .; abundance: .; CDR3nt: TGTGCCAGCTCGCGAACGGGGAGTGAGTATGAGCAGTTCTTC; CDR3aa: CASSRTGSEYEQFF
j_gene: TRBJ2-2; v_gene: TRBV21-1; d_gene: .; abundance: .; CDR3nt: TGTGCCAGCAGCAAGATGCCTAGCGGGAGGATGGACACCGGGGAGCTGTTTTTT; CDR3aa: CASSKMPSGRMDTGELFF
j_gene: TRBJ1-5; v_gene: TRBV2; d_gene: .; abundance: .; CDR3nt: TGTGCCAGCAGTGAACGGCAGGAAGGTCAGCCCCAGCATTTT; CDR3aa: CASSERQEGQPQHF